Listed below are T cell receptor beta chains from one sample, sequenced in a study of T cell responses to AZD1222 COVID-19 vaccine. Method: immunoSEQ multiplex PCR; TCRdb's copy keeps in-frame clones and lacks some. The sample lists roughly 170,000 clones, 80% to 90% occurring once. Sequences were derived from peripheral blood, sampled on day 0 of AZD1222 vaccination. All receptors come from an adult in good health. CDR3s include the opening cysteine and the closing phenylalanine or tryptophan. D genes are given only for firm matches. Size values are once, few and many counts, or a class for expanded clones, and some rows have none.

J gene	D gene	V gene	clone size	CDR3 protein	CDR3 DNA
TRBJ1-1	.	TRBV9	.	CASSVKGMNTEAFF	TGTGCCAGCAGCGTAAAAGGGATGAACACTGAAGCTTTCTTT
TRBJ1-3	TRBD1	TRBV27	.	CASILQGAVPGNTIYF	TGTGCCAGCATCTTACAGGGGGCAGTTCCTGGAAACACCATATATTTT
TRBJ1-2	TRBD1	TRBV7-8	.	CASSSRRTGWANYGYTF	TGTGCCAGCAGCTCCCGTAGGACAGGGTGGGCTAACTATGGCTACACCTTC
TRBJ2-2	TRBD1	TRBV10-3	.	CAISVPRQGATGELFF	TGTGCCATCAGTGTGCCCCGACAGGGGGCAACCGGGGAGCTGTTTTTT
TRBJ2-7	.	TRBV25-1	.	CASSESPGGYEQYF	TGTGCCAGCAGTGAATCCCCAGGTGGCTACGAGCAGTACTTC
TRBJ1-2	.	TRBV7-9	.	CASSPVVGSGYTF	TGTGCCAGCAGCCCAGTTGTGGGGTCGGGCTACACCTTC
TRBJ1-1	TRBD1	TRBV28	once	CASSWDRGTEAFF	TGTGCCAGCAGTTGGGACAGGGGGACTGAAGCTTTCTTT
TRBJ2-3	.	TRBV30	.	CAWSVKAVSTDTQYF	TGTGCCTGGAGTGTAAAAGCAGTTAGCACAGATACGCAGTATTTT
TRBJ2-1	TRBD2	TRBV5-1	few	CASSLAVGGGDNEQFF	TGCGCCAGCAGCTTGGCCGTGGGCGGGGGTGACAATGAGCAGTTCTTC
TRBJ2-7	.	TRBV24-1	.	CATSDSHGGSSYEQYF	TGTGCCACCAGTGACTCCCACGGGGGCTCGTCCTACGAGCAGTACTTC
TRBJ1-1	.	TRBV19	few	CASTKGRAMNTEAFF	TGTGCCAGTACCAAGGGACGGGCAATGAACACTGAAGCTTTCTTT
TRBJ2-3	.	TRBV5-1	.	CASSLVGAGLLDTQYF	TGCGCCAGCAGCTTGGTAGGGGCAGGGCTGTTAGATACGCAGTATTTT